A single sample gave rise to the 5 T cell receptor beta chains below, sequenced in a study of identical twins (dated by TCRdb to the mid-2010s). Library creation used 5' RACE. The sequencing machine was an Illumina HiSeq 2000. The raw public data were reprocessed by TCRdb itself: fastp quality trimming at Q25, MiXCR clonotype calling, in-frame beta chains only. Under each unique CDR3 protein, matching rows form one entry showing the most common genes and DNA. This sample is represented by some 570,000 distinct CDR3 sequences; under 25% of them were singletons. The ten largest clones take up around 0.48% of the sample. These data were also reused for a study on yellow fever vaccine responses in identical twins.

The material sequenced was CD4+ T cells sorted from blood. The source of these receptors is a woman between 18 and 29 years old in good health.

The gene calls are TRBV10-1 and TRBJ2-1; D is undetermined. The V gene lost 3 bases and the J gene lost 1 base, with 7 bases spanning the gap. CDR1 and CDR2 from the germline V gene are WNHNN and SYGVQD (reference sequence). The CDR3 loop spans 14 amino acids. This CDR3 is CASSDGASYNEQFF. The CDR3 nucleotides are TGCGCCAGCAGTGATGGAGCTTCCTACAATGAGCAGTTCTTC.

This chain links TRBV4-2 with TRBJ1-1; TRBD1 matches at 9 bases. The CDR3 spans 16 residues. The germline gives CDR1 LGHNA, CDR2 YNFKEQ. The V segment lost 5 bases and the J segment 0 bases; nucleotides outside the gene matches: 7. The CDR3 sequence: CASSSRTGAMNTEAFF. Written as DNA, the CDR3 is TGTGCCAGCAGCTCCCGGACAGGGGCGATGAACACTGAAGCTTTCTTT.

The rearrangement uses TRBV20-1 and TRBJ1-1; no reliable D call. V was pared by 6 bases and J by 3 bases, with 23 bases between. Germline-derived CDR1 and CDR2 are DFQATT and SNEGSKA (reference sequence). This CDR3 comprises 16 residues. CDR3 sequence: CSARRGPWALDTEAFF. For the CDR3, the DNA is TGCAGTGCGAGACGCGGTCCATGGGCGTTGGACACTGAAGCTTTCTTT.

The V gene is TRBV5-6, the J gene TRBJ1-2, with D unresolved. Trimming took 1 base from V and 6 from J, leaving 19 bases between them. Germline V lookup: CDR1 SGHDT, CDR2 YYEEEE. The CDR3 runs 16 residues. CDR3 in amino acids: CASSLLNKEEADGYTF. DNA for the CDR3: TGTGCCAGCAGCTTGCTAAATAAAGAGGAAGCGGATGGCTACACCTTC. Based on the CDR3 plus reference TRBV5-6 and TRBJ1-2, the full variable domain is DAGVTQSPTHLIKTRGQQVTLRCSPKSGHDTVSWYQQALGQGPQFIFQYYEEEERQRGNFPDRFSGHQFPNYSSELNVNALLLGDSALYLCASSLLNKEEADGYTFGSGTRLTVV.

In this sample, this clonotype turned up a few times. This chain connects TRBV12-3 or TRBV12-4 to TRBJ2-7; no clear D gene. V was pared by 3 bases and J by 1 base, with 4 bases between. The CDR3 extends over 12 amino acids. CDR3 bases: TGTGCCAGCAGTTTTGGATCCTACGAGCAGTACGTC. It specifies CASSFGSYEQYV.